The 29 T cell receptor beta chains in this list originate from one sample, sequenced in a study of cytomegalovirus exposure and HLA in healthy donors. Both 60 Vbeta primers and 13 Jbeta primers went into the PCR. Profiled with immunoSEQ multiplex PCR; TCRdb holds only in-frame clones, not every one. The sample records 150,000 to 200,000 clones, 80% to 85% being singletons. Sequences were obtained from PBMCs. These receptors were collected from a woman younger than 30 in good health and CMV-seropositive.

The V gene is TRBV6-6, the J gene TRBJ1-5; no clear D gene. Looked up from germline, CDR1 is MNHNY and CDR2 is SVGAGI (reference sequence). Trimming shortened V by 6 bases and J by 4 bases, and 13 bases separated the two germline ends. CDR3 size: 14 residues. CDR3: CASRSRGGNQPQHF. The CDR3, as DNA: TGTGCCAGCAGGAGCCGGGGTGGGAATCAGCCCCAGCATTTT.

The V gene is TRBV10-3, the J gene TRBJ1-2; D is possibly TRBD1 (5 bases). V gave up 0 bases and J gave up 3 bases, with 8 bases separating them. CDR1 ENHRY and CDR2 SYGVKD come from the germline V gene. This CDR3 is built from 14 residues. CDR3 residues: CAISESTTDYGYTF. CDR3 nucleotides: TGTGCCATCAGTGAGTCGACGACAGACTATGGCTACACCTTC.

V usage is TRBV5-1 and J usage is TRBJ2-5; 8 bases map to TRBD2. V gave up 0 bases and J gave up 0 bases; unmatched junction bases: 7. Per germline, CDR1 SGHRS and CDR2 YFSETQ. The CDR3 has 17 residues. The CDR3 protein is CASSLGSGELYQETQYF. The CDR3 bases are TGCGCCAGCAGCTTGGGTAGCGGGGAGCTGTACCAAGAGACCCAGTACTTC.

The V call is TRBV5-4, the J call TRBJ2-5; 7 bases agree with TRBD1. CDR3 size: 13 residues. J lost 1 base, V lost 5 bases, and 2 bases had no gene match. CDR1 and CDR2 (germline): SGHNT, YYREEE (reference sequence). This chain's CDR3 is CASRRDSQETQYF. The CDR3 DNA is TGTGCCAGCAGAAGGGACAGCCAAGAGACCCAGTACTTC.

The V and J genes are TRBV7-9 and TRBJ2-2; 8 positions agree with TRBD1. The CDR3 extends over 17 amino acids. Germline V gives CDR1 SEHNR, CDR2 FQNEAQ (reference sequence). The V segment lost 4 bases and the J segment 0 bases; nucleotides outside the gene matches: 7. The CDR3 region is CASSSTGTGTNTGELFF. Written as DNA, the CDR3 is TGTGCCAGCAGCTCCACCGGGACAGGAACGAACACCGGGGAGCTGTTTTTT.

The chain links TRBV2 to TRBJ1-5; TRBD1 agrees at 7 bases. Germline values: CDR1 SNHLY, CDR2 FYNNEI. The CDR3 contains 15 residues. Trimming cost V 4 bases and J 1 base; bases outside gene matches: 4. The CDR3 sequence: CASSAQGLSNQPQHF. CDR3 coding DNA: TGTGCCAGCAGTGCACAGGGGTTAAGCAATCAGCCCCAGCATTTT.

V gene TRBV7-2 combines with J gene TRBJ1-2, with a possible D match to TRBD1 (5 bases). The germline V and J ends were trimmed by 3 bases and 7 bases, with 15 bases remaining between them. The germline gives CDR1 SGHTA, CDR2 FQGNSA. The CDR3 sequence is 14 residues long. CDR3 loop: CASSLNGGAGGYTF. The DNA of the CDR3 is TGTGCCAGCAGCTTGAATGGGGGAGCGGGTGGCTACACCTTC.

This clone occurred a few times. V gene TRBV2 combines with J gene TRBJ1-6; 7 bases line up with TRBD1. The V segment lost 7 bases and the J segment 8 bases; nucleotides outside the gene matches: 8. The CDR3 covers 14 residues. The germline V gene has CDR1 SNHLY and CDR2 FYNNEI. This chain's CDR3 is CASKPQGGHSPLHF. CDR3 nucleotides: TGTGCCAGCAAACCCCAGGGGGGCCATTCACCCCTCCACTTT. The whole variable domain, remainder taken from reference TRBV2 and TRBJ1-6, is EPEVTQTPSHQVTQMGQEVILRCVPISNHLYFYWYRQILGQKVEFLVSFYNNEISEKSEIFDDQFSVERPDGSNFTLKIRSTKLEDSAMYFCASKPQGGHSPLHFGNGTRLTVT.

This chain connects TRBV5-6 to TRBJ2-1, with D maybe TRBD2 (5 bases). The V and J ends lost 0 bases and 7 bases respectively, with 8 bases between them. Germline V lookup: CDR1 SGHDT, CDR2 YYEEEE. The CDR3 has 13 amino acids. The CDR3 DNA is TGTGCCAGCAGCTTGGTGGAGGTAAATGAGCAGTTCTTC. Its protein product is CASSLVEVNEQFF. Together with reference TRBV5-6 and TRBJ2-1, the CDR3 gives the full variable domain: DAGVTQSPTHLIKTRGQQVTLRCSPKSGHDTVSWYQQALGQGPQFIFQYYEEEERQRGNFPDRFSGHQFPNYSSELNVNALLLGDSALYLCASSLVEVNEQFFGPGTRLTVL.

The chain is built from TRBV11-2 and TRBJ1-1; TRBD1 matches 7 bases. V trimming: 2 bases; J trimming: 4 bases; junction bases outside the gene matches: 1. Germline V gene sequence: CDR1 SGHAT, CDR2 FQNNGV. The CDR3 extends over 13 amino acids. This CDR3 is CASSLPGGTEAFF. The CDR3, as DNA: TGTGCCAGCAGCTTACCAGGGGGCACTGAAGCTTTCTTT.

This clone was counted between two and nine times. The chain couples TRBV5-1 to TRBJ1-4; 9 bases line up with TRBD1. The V gene's germline CDR1 is SGHRS and CDR2 YFSETQ. V lost 4 bases to trimming and J lost 10 bases; unmatched junction nucleotides: 11. The CDR3 covers 15 residues. Here the CDR3 reads CASSPSPQGAGKLFF. The CDR3 nucleotides are TGCGCCAGCAGCCCCTCTCCACAGGGGGCGGGAAAACTGTTTTTT.

This clone has only a few counts. The sample has other DNA sequences that encode this CDR3 too. The CDR3 spells CARSYAGLRLTDTQYF. In DNA, the CDR3 is TGTGCCAGAAGCTACGCAGGACTACGTCTCACAGATACGCAGTATTTT. The chain employs TRBV5-3 and TRBJ2-3; D might be TRBD2 (6 bases). TRBV5-3 is an ORF, and what it does is uncertain. This CDR3 has 16 amino acids. Trimming cost V 3 bases and J 2 bases, with 16 bases left between them.

A word on this clone: This sample includes further DNA sequences coding for the same CDR3. The chain is built from TRBV9 and TRBJ1-3; TRBD1 agrees at 8 bases. Per the germline V gene, CDR1 is SGDLS and CDR2 is YYNGEE. This CDR3 comprises 15 residues. V lost 3 bases to trimming and J lost 8 bases; unmatched junction nucleotides: 10. The CDR3 DNA reads TGTGCCAGCAGCGGAGGAGGGCAGGGGGCATACACCATATATTTT. Translating gives CASSGGGQGAYTIYF.

This chain links TRBV6-4 with TRBJ2-2, with 11 bases aligning to TRBD2. Germline V gene sequence: CDR1 MRHNA, CDR2 SNTAGT. V shed 1 base, J shed 0 bases, and the junction held 10 bases outside the gene matches. The CDR3 covers 20 residues. This chain's CDR3 is CASSDWLAGGKVANTGELFF. CDR3 nucleotide sequence: TGTGCCAGCAGTGACTGGCTAGCGGGGGGTAAAGTCGCGAACACCGGGGAGCTGTTTTTT.

The rearrangement links TRBV11-2 to TRBJ2-5, with 12 bases that match TRBD2. The CDR3 consists of 16 residues. Per the germline V gene, CDR1 is SGHAT and CDR2 is FQNNGV. Trimming cost V 5 bases and J 1 base; bases outside gene matches: 5. CDR3 sequence (DNA): TGTGCCAGCAGCCTAACTAGCGGGGGGTCCCAAGAGACCCAGTACTTC. Its protein is CASSLTSGGSQETQYF.

The V call is TRBV7-2, the J call TRBJ1-2, with D hard to call. The ends were cut back, 3 bases at V and 6 bases at J, with 8 bases in the middle. Germline lookup yields CDR1 SGHTA and CDR2 FQGNSA. The CDR3 has 12 amino acids. The CDR3 DNA sequence: TGTGCCAGCAGCTTCACTAGGGATGGCTACACCTTC. Translating it yields CASSFTRDGYTF. The whole variable domain, remainder taken from reference TRBV7-2 and TRBJ1-2, is GAGVSQSPSNKVTEKGKDVELRCDPISGHTALYWYRQSLGQGLEFLIYFQGNSAPDKSGLPSDRFSAERTGGSVSTLTIQRTQQEDSAVYLCASSFTRDGYTFGSGTRLTVV.

The V call is TRBV2, the J call TRBJ2-2; 10 nucleotides match TRBD1. CDR3 length: 15 residues. The trim removed 1 base at V and 6 bases at J, leaving 2 bases unmatched. Per germline, CDR1 SNHLY and CDR2 FYNNEI. Written as DNA, the CDR3 is TGTGCCAGCAGTGAAGGGGGGACAGGGGCCGGGGAGCTGTTTTTT. Protein sequence: CASSEGGTGAGELFF.

This clone was recorded only once. The rearrangement links TRBV7-2 to TRBJ2-6; D is perhaps TRBD2 (5 bases). Germline CDR1 SGHTA, CDR2 FQGNSA. The V and J ends lost 1 base and 2 bases respectively, with 6 bases between them. The CDR3 length is 15 residues. DNA of the CDR3: TGTGCCAGCAGCTTAGAGAGGGCTGGGGCCAACGTCCTGACTTTC. Encoded protein: CASSLERAGANVLTF.

The V and J genes are TRBV6-5 and TRBJ2-3; D gene unclear. Trimming took 0 bases from V and 4 from J, leaving 8 bases between them. The CDR3 has 14 residues. Germline assignment: CDR1 MNHEY and CDR2 SVGAGI. The CDR3 reads CASSYSIVADTQYF. For the CDR3, the DNA is TGTGCCAGCAGTTACTCGATAGTGGCAGATACGCAGTATTTT.

The chain recombines TRBV25-1 with TRBJ2-7, with D perhaps matching TRBD1 (5 bases). CDR1 is MGHDK, CDR2 SYGVNS, per germline. Trimming stripped 1 base from V and 6 bases from J, with 13 bases between. The CDR3 contains 14 residues. DNA of the CDR3: TGTGCCAGCAGTGAATGTCAGGGCCCCGGCGAGCAGTACGTC. As protein: CASSECQGPGEQYV.

The J gene is TRBJ2-3, the V gene TRBV19; D may be TRBD2 (5 bases). V lost 5 bases, J lost 4 bases, and 10 bases lay in between. CDR1 and CDR2 (germline): LNHDA, SQIVND (reference sequence). This CDR3 spans 13 amino acids. CDR3 region: CASSLAPADTQYF. The CDR3 DNA reads TGTGCCAGTAGTCTAGCCCCCGCAGATACGCAGTATTTT.

CDR3 nucleotides: TGTGCCAGCAGTGTGTATTCGACCGGGGAGCTGTTTTTT. Translated: CASSVYSTGELFF. J is TRBJ2-2 and V is TRBV2; D is undetermined. Trimming removed 4 bases from V and 5 bases from J, with 8 bases in between. The germline V gene has CDR1 SNHLY and CDR2 FYNNEI. The CDR3 consists of 13 residues.

The chain has TRBV21-1 and TRBJ2-3; the D call in the table, TRBD2, was not verified against the DNA. TRBV21-1 is reported as a pseudogene. The CDR3 is 18 residues long. The CDR3 DNA reads TGTGCCAGCAGCAAAAGTCTAGCGGGGGGGCGATTTTCAGATACGCAGTATTTT. Protein: CASSKSLAGGRFSDTQYF.

The rearrangement uses TRBV6-1 and TRBJ2-1; TRBD1 is a possible D gene (5 bases). CDR1 and CDR2 from the germline V gene are MNHNS and SASEGT. This CDR3 spans 13 amino acids. The ends were cut back, 7 bases at V and 2 bases at J, with 9 bases in the middle. The CDR3 sequence is CASTQGAYNEQFF. In nucleotides, the CDR3 is TGTGCCAGCACCCAGGGCGCCTACAATGAGCAGTTCTTC.

This chain connects TRBV27 to TRBJ1-2; D is unclear. Germline V gene lookup returns CDR1 MNHEY and CDR2 SMNVEV (reference sequence). There are 13 residues in the CDR3. The V gene lost 6 bases and the J gene lost 5 bases, with 13 bases spanning the gap. CDR3: CASSSIEDYGYTF. The CDR3, as DNA: TGTGCCAGCAGCTCTATAGAAGATTATGGCTACACCTTC.

Turning to this clone: The junction shows a germline mismatch at one end, possibly a read error. As DNA, the CDR3 is TGCGCCAGCAGCGGAGGGGCGACCTTAGCCAAAAACAGTCAGTACTTC. Amino acid sequence: CASSGGATLAKNSQYF. This chain joins TRBV5-1 and TRBJ2-4; D is possibly TRBD2 (6 bases). The CDR3 runs to 16 residues. Germline V lookup: CDR1 SGHRS, CDR2 YFSETQ.

The chain is built from TRBV5-6 and TRBJ1-4; tentatively, D is TRBD1 (5 bases). The CDR3 is 13 residues long. V lost 0 bases and J 10 bases, leaving 10 bases between the germline ends. Germline loops: CDR1 SGHDT, CDR2 YYEEEE. The CDR3 reads CASSLAGSGKLFF. The CDR3 nucleotides are TGTGCCAGCAGCTTGGCAGGGTCGGGAAAACTGTTTTTT.

This clone was seen just once. The chain recombines TRBV6-6 with TRBJ2-7, with TRBD1 matching over 9 bases. Per the germline V gene, CDR1 is MNHNY and CDR2 is SVGAGI (reference sequence). The CDR3 totals 13 residues. J lost 7 bases, V lost 10 bases, and 11 bases had no gene match. CDR3 sequence: CATSWTGVREQYF. DNA of the CDR3: TGTGCCACCTCATGGACAGGGGTGAGGGAGCAGTACTTC.

The CDR3 DNA is TGCGCCAGCAGCCCGTCGGGTTTAGGGGCAGGTGAAAAACTGTTTTTT. Translated, it gives CASSPSGLGAGEKLFF. The genes are TRBV4-1 and TRBJ1-4; tentative D call: TRBD1 (5 bases). With 4 bases removed from V and 7 bases from J, the gap between germline ends came to 19 bases. The CDR3 loop spans 16 amino acids. Per germline, CDR1 MGHRA and CDR2 YSYEKL.